The T cell receptor beta chain described here comes from a study of technical replicates of blood from four donors. This CDR3 contains 15 residues. The germline V and J ends were trimmed by 0 bases and 3 bases, with 13 bases remaining between them. CDR1 is SGDLS and CDR2 is YYNGEE in the germline V gene. Here immunoSEQ multiplex PCR was the method, and the copy in TCRdb shows in-frame clones only, minus some. Found here are approximately 59,000 clones, around 85% of them singletons; the top ten hold approximately 4.7%. This rearrangement joins TRBV9 to TRBJ2-7; tentatively, D is TRBD2 (6 bases). The sequenced sample consisted of PBMCs. This TCR came from a human donor in good health. Some clones in this sample may be carry-over from other donors' samples. CDR3 DNA: TGTGCCAGCAGCGTAGAAGGTCTAGCGAACTACGAGCAGTACTTC. The encoded protein is CASSVEGLANYEQYF.